One and the same sample provided the 32 T cell receptor beta chains below, sequenced in a study of T cells in Graves' hyperthyroidism and ophthalmopathy. What was amplified from RNA transcripts were TCR beta CDR3 regions. HTBI primers were used for first-round RT-PCR of the TCR CDR3. From the multiplex PCR reads, TCRdb called clonotypes with MiXCR, one entry per CDR3 protein. Of about 350,000 distinct CDR3 sequences listed, 15% to 20% are singletons. Sequencing used blood. These receptors were obtained from a woman between 40 and 55 years old with Graves' ophthalmopathy.

This clonotype was seen many times. The chain employs TRBV25-1 and TRBJ2-7, with D unresolved. V lost 0 bases to trimming and J lost 3 bases, with 15 bases between them. The CDR3 runs 16 residues. Germline CDR1 and CDR2: MGHDK and SYGVNS. DNA of the CDR3: TGTGCCAGCAGTGAATATGGGCCCCACAGACTCTACGAGCAGTACTTC. It is translated as CASSEYGPHRLYEQYF.

The gene calls are TRBV12-5 and TRBJ2-5, with 9 positions matching TRBD2. The germline V gene has CDR1 LGHNT and CDR2 FRNRAP. V was clipped by 6 bases and J by 5 bases; unmatched bases: 4. CDR3 length: 13 residues. This CDR3 is CASGLGLAETQYF. The CDR3 nucleotides are TGTGCTAGTGGCCTCGGACTAGCGGAGACCCAGTACTTC.

This clonotype appeared many times. The CDR3 is CASSRGDGYTEAFF. CDR3 bases: TGTGCCAGCAGCCGAGGGGACGGCTACACTGAAGCTTTCTTT. The rearrangement uses TRBV7-2 and TRBJ1-1, with D maybe TRBD1 (5 bases). The CDR3 runs to 14 residues. Germline assignment: CDR1 SGHTA and CDR2 FQGNSA. Trimming stripped 5 bases from V and 3 bases from J, with 13 bases between.

This clonotype was observed at least ten times. J is TRBJ1-2 and V is TRBV29-1; a possible D gene is TRBD1 (5 bases). This CDR3 contains 13 residues. Germline CDR1 and CDR2: SQVTM and ANQGSEA. The V end lost 5 bases, the J end lost 2 bases, and 12 bases lay between the germline ends. CDR3 sequence reads: CSVNNRDNYGYTF. The CDR3, as DNA: TGCAGCGTTAATAACCGGGACAACTATGGCTACACCTTC.

The sample holds many counts of this clonotype. The chain links TRBV6-1 to TRBJ2-2; unclear D gene. Trimming stripped 6 bases from V and 6 bases from J, with 11 bases between. The CDR3 spans 13 residues. Germline assignment: CDR1 MNHNS and CDR2 SASEGT. The CDR3 nucleotides are TGTGCCAGCAGCGGTTTAAGCCCCGGGGAGCTGTTTTTT. Translation gives CASSGLSPGELFF.

In this sample, this clonotype turned up a few times. J is TRBJ2-7 and V is TRBV4-2, with D possibly being TRBD2 (7 bases). The germline V gene has CDR1 LGHNA and CDR2 YNFKEQ. V was cut by 4 bases and J by 2 bases, with 18 bases left in between. The CDR3 runs to 16 residues. CDR3 sequence: CASSPPGGRATYEQYF. The CDR3 DNA follows: TGTGCCAGCAGCCCCCCGGGGGGCAGGGCAACCTACGAGCAGTACTTC.

This clonotype was seen repeatedly, ten times or more. The rearrangement links TRBV2 to TRBJ2-5; 9 bases line up with TRBD1. Germline lookup yields CDR1 SNHLY and CDR2 FYNNEI. The CDR3 loop spans 14 amino acids. The junction had 7 bases not matched to a gene; V was cut back by 7 bases and J by 4 bases. DNA of the CDR3: TGTGCCAGCAAGTGGACAGGGGAGGGAGAGACCCAGTACTTC. Its protein product is CASKWTGEGETQYF.

V and J are TRBV27 and TRBJ2-5; 8 nucleotides line up with TRBD2. The germline gives CDR1 MNHEY, CDR2 SMNVEV (reference sequence). The CDR3 has 15 amino acids. Trimming cost V 6 bases and J 1 base; bases outside gene matches: 7. CDR3 sequence (DNA): TGTGCCAGCAGCCCGACCGGGGGGGCCCAAGAGACCCAGTACTTC. Protein: CASSPTGGAQETQYF.

This clonotype was seen many times. The gene calls are TRBV4-3 and TRBJ1-3; D is unresolved. The V end was cut by 0 bases, the J end by 0 bases, with 6 bases between. Germline CDR1 is LGHNA and CDR2 is YSLEER. This CDR3 has 15 residues. The CDR3 DNA reads as TGCGCCAGCAGCCAAGATCTGGCCTCTGGAAACACCATATATTTT. This sequence encodes CASSQDLASGNTIYF.

This clonotype was recorded at least ten times. The V gene is TRBV27, the J gene TRBJ1-1, with D uncertain. V was cut by 1 base and J by 1 base, with 10 bases left in between. The CDR3 has 15 amino acids. CDR1 and CDR2 from the germline V gene are MNHEY and SMNVEV (reference sequence). As DNA, the CDR3 is TGTGCCAGCAGTTTATACAGTCTAGCGAACACTGAAGCTTTCTTT. As protein: CASSLYSLANTEAFF.

This clonotype was counted many times. The chain is built from TRBV3-1 and TRBJ1-1; D is undetermined. This CDR3 has 11 residues. The germline V gene has CDR1 LGHDT and CDR2 YNNKEL (reference sequence). Trimming removed 10 bases from V and 0 bases from J, with 6 bases in between. The CDR3 DNA reads TGTGCCACCCGACTGAACACTGAAGCTTTCTTT. This encodes CATRLNTEAFF.

This clonotype occurred many times. The chain joins TRBV11-2 to TRBJ2-2; D possibly corresponds to TRBD2 (5 bases). The CDR3 extends over 17 amino acids. Trimming pared 5 bases from V and 0 bases from J, leaving 16 bases between. Germline values: CDR1 SGHAT, CDR2 FQNNGV. The CDR3, as DNA: TGTGCCAGCAGCCCCTCCCGGTGGAGGTCGAACACCGGGGAGCTGTTTTTT. Its translation: CASSPSRWRSNTGELFF.

The chain has TRBV19 and TRBJ2-4; D remains ambiguous. The CDR3 is 12 residues long. Trimming left V 4 bases short and J 8 bases short, with 9 bases between. In germline, CDR1 is LNHDA, CDR2 SQIVND (reference sequence). Written as DNA, the CDR3 is TGTGCCAGTAGTAAAGAAACGGACATTCAGTACTTC. This codes for CASSKETDIQYF.

This clonotype was counted ten times or more. The rearrangement uses TRBV11-1 and TRBJ1-4, with TRBD1 as a possible D gene (6 bases). Germline V gene lookup returns CDR1 SGHAT and CDR2 FQDESV (reference sequence). The V end lost 2 bases, the J end lost 7 bases, and 14 bases lay between the germline ends. This CDR3 has 15 amino acids. For the CDR3, the DNA is TGTGCCAGCAGCTTACCACAGGGACTTGGTGAAAAACTGTTTTTT. Amino acids: CASSLPQGLGEKLFF. Looking up the rest from reference TRBV11-1 and TRBJ1-4 gives the full variable domain: EAEVAQSPRYKITEKSQAVAFWCDPISGHATLYWYRQILGQGPELLVQFQDESVVDDSQLPKDRFSAERLKGVDSTLKIQPAELGDSAMYLCASSLPQGLGEKLFFGSGTQLSVL.

In its sample, this clonotype was seen many times. Its ends do not fully match the called genes, so a read error is possible. The rearrangement joins TRBV19 to TRBJ1-1; D is ambiguous. Germline V gene data show CDR1 as LNHDA and CDR2 as SQIVND (reference sequence). The CDR3 contains 14 residues. In DNA, the CDR3 is TGTGCCACCCAATTAGACGAGTGGAGCACTGAAGCTTCCTTT. As protein: CATQLDEWSTEASF. The full variable domain, in which reference TRBV19 and TRBJ1-1 provide the parts outside the CDR3, is DGGITQSPKYLFRKEGQNVTLSCEQNLNHDAMYWYRQDPGQGLRLIYYSQIVNDFQKGDIAEGYSVSREKKESFPLTVTSAQKNPTAFYLCATQLDEWSTEASFGQGTRLTVV.

This clonotype was found many times. This chain connects TRBV19 to TRBJ2-5, with 7 bases matching TRBD2. With 3 bases clipped from V and 3 bases from J, the junction kept 4 bases outside the gene matches. CDR1 is LNHDA, CDR2 SQIVND, per germline (reference sequence). This CDR3 contains 14 residues. The CDR3 nucleotides are TGTGCCAGTAGTATCAGACGGGAGGAAGAGACCCAGTACTTC. Translating it yields CASSIRREEETQYF.

This clonotype was seen a handful of times. The V call is TRBV27, the J call TRBJ1-2; D is undetermined. The V gene lost 2 bases and the J gene lost 6 bases, with 7 bases spanning the gap. There are 12 residues in the CDR3. Per the germline V gene, CDR1 is MNHEY and CDR2 is SMNVEV (reference sequence). The CDR3 region is CASSLRGDGYTF. CDR3 DNA: TGTGCCAGCAGTTTACGAGGAGATGGCTACACCTTC.

This clonotype was detected ten times or more. This chain connects TRBV6-5 to TRBJ2-7; 8 bases agree with TRBD1. The V gene's germline CDR1 is MNHEY and CDR2 SVGAGI. After removal of 0 bases from V and 4 bases from J, the junction contained 2 bases not matched to a gene. This CDR3 has 14 amino acids. The CDR3 DNA reads TGTGCCAGCAGTTACTCGGACAGGGCTTACGAGCAGTACTTC. Its protein product is CASSYSDRAYEQYF.

The chain links TRBV11-2 to TRBJ1-5, with TRBD1 matching over 11 bases. Trimming at V came to 5 bases and at J to 2 bases, leaving 5 bases not matched to a gene. Germline CDR1 is SGHAT and CDR2 is FQNNGV. The CDR3 is 16 amino acids. CDR3 sequence reads: CASSPRTGGGNQPQHF. In DNA form, the CDR3 reads TGTGCCAGCAGCCCGCGGACAGGGGGCGGCAATCAGCCCCAGCATTTT.

In its sample, this clonotype was seen many times. This chain connects TRBV2 to TRBJ1-2, with D perhaps TRBD1 (5 bases). The length of the CDR3 is 17 residues. Per the germline V gene, CDR1 is SNHLY and CDR2 is FYNNEI. The V and J ends lost 3 bases and 4 bases respectively, with 21 bases between them. This CDR3 reads CASSDEMGTSKFYGYTF. The CDR3 nucleotides read TGTGCCAGCAGTGATGAGATGGGGACCTCTAAGTTCTATGGCTACACCTTC.

The gene calls are TRBV7-1 and TRBJ2-3, with TRBD2 matching 14 bases. TRBV7-1 is marked as an open reading frame, function uncertain. The CDR3 covers 19 residues. The V gene end was trimmed by 1 base and the J gene end by 0 bases; junction bases not matched to a gene: 6. CDR3 region: CASSSEPGLAGVSTDTQYF. The CDR3, as DNA: TGTGCCAGCAGCTCAGAGCCGGGACTAGCGGGAGTTAGCACAGATACGCAGTATTTT.

This clonotype was seen at least ten times. This chain joins TRBV12-3 or TRBV12-4 and TRBJ1-5; TRBD1 is a possible D gene (6 bases). V dropped 1 base and J dropped 0 bases, with 22 bases sitting between them. The CDR3 loop spans 20 amino acids. The CDR3 coding sequence is TGTGCCAGCAGTTTAGTTCGTGCCACCTTAGCAGGGGATAGCAATCAGCCCCAGCATTTT. Translation: CASSLVRATLAGDSNQPQHF.

Concerning this clonotype: A much larger clone differs from this one at a single base, so this may be a read error. The chain carries TRBV20-1 and TRBJ2-7; D unresolved. The CDR3 runs 14 residues. CDR1 is DFQATT, CDR2 SNEGSKA, per germline (reference sequence). DNA for the CDR3: TGCGGTGCCGTGACAATCGCGCGACAATGCGAGCAGTACTTC. Translating gives CGAVTIARQCEQYF.

The chain carries TRBV24-1 and TRBJ2-5, with D possibly being TRBD1 or TRBD2 (5 bases each). The CDR3 consists of 15 residues. V lost 3 bases and J lost 4, with 14 bases in between. CDR1 and CDR2 (germline): KGHDR, SFDVKD. CDR3 bases: TGTGCCACCAGTGATGGGACCGGATGGGGAGAGACCCAGTACTTC. Protein product: CATSDGTGWGETQYF.

This clonotype was observed many times. The chain employs TRBV12-3 or TRBV12-4 and TRBJ1-5; D is unclear. Trimming stripped 5 bases from V and 7 bases from J, with 12 bases between. The CDR3 consists of 13 residues. The DNA for the CDR3 is TGTGCCAGCAGTATTACCGTTGGGCAGCCCCAGCATTTT. It codes for CASSITVGQPQHF.

There are a few counts of this clonotype. The rearrangement uses TRBV18 and TRBJ2-7; a possible D gene is TRBD2 (6 bases). The V end lost 3 bases, the J end lost 5 bases, and 17 bases lay between the germline ends. The CDR3 loop spans 15 amino acids. Germline lookup yields CDR1 KGHSH and CDR2 LQKENI. The CDR3 protein is CASSPPWGELHEQYF. CDR3 DNA sequence: TGTGCCAGCTCACCCCCTTGGGGGGAGCTTCACGAGCAGTACTTC.

This clonotype has at least ten counts. The gene calls are TRBV7-8 and TRBJ1-5; D is unresolved. Per the germline V gene, CDR1 is SGHVS and CDR2 is FQNEAQ. The ends were cut back, 6 bases at V and 6 bases at J, with 18 bases in the middle. The CDR3 is made up of 15 amino acids. CDR3 DNA: TGTGCCAGCAGTCGTGGGCGAGGATCTGGTCAGCCCCAGCATTTT. Translating gives CASSRGRGSGQPQHF.

This clonotype was seen repeatedly, ten times or more. The chain couples TRBV12-3 or TRBV12-4 to TRBJ1-1; 8 positions agree with TRBD1. J lost 4 bases, V lost 6 bases, and 4 bases had no gene match. The CDR3 is 13 amino acids. CDR3 bases: TGTGCCAGCAGACCACAGGGGGTCACTGAAGCTTTCTTT. It specifies CASRPQGVTEAFF.

The chain has TRBV6-1 and TRBJ2-5; TRBD1 matches 9 bases. V dropped 4 bases and J dropped 6; count of bases not matched to a gene: 9. The germline CDR1 and CDR2 sequences are MNHNS and SASEGT. The CDR3 is 15 residues long. CDR3 bases: TGTGCCAGCAGTGCCCGGACAGGGGTTTGGAAGACCCAGTACTTC. Translated: CASSARTGVWKTQYF.

This clonotype was observed at least ten times. The rearrangement links TRBV29-1 to TRBJ2-7; D ambiguous. Germline-derived CDR1 and CDR2 are SQVTM and ANQGSEA. The CDR3 totals 11 residues. Trimming cost V 7 bases and J 3 bases, with 10 bases left between them. The CDR3 loop reads CSATTDYEQYF. CDR3 coding DNA: TGCAGCGCCACGACTGACTACGAGCAGTACTTC.

The CDR3 loop reads CASSFRSVHEGQYF. In DNA form, the CDR3 reads TGTGCCAGCAGTTTCCGCTCGGTCCACGAAGGGCAGTACTTC. The chain couples TRBV12-3 or TRBV12-4 to TRBJ2-7; D remains ambiguous. The CDR3 loop spans 14 amino acids. The V and J ends lost 3 bases and 9 bases respectively, with 18 bases between them.

This clonotype was seen many times. J is TRBJ1-5 and V is TRBV19, with D possibly TRBD1 on 6 matching bases. The CDR3 has 18 amino acids. Germline V gene data show CDR1 as LNHDA and CDR2 as SQIVND (reference sequence). The V gene lost 0 bases and the J gene lost 4 bases, with 19 bases spanning the gap. CDR3 sequence: CASSIEVNREWGNQPQHF. In nucleotides, the CDR3 is TGTGCCAGTAGTATAGAGGTTAACAGGGAGTGGGGAAATCAGCCCCAGCATTTT. Using reference TRBV19 and TRBJ1-5 for the parts outside the CDR3, the full variable domain is DGGITQSPKYLFRKEGQNVTLSCEQNLNHDAMYWYRQDPGQGLRLIYYSQIVNDFQKGDIAEGYSVSREKKESFPLTVTSAQKNPTAFYLCASSIEVNREWGNQPQHFGDGTRLSIL.